This T cell receptor (beta chain) stems from a study of blood T cell repertoires in COVID-19. At the level of the study: The United States, Italy and Spain were the sources of the acute and convalescent COVID-19 samples. Sources were T cells, B-cell-depleted T cells, or PBMCs; the material itself was cDNA or gDNA.

Source study methods: Reference gene primer amplification in the assay estimated nucleated cell counts. The data were produced by immunoSEQ multiplex PCR, yet TCRdb's version contains in-frame clones alone and is incomplete. For V, J and clone size, that table is used; D and trimming come from the DNA. The repertoire consists of around 100,000 clones, with nearly 90% occurring once and the leading ten covering under 4%. Trimming stripped 2 bases from V and 5 bases from J, with 15 bases between. Germline V gene data show CDR1 as MDHEN and CDR2 as SYDVKM. This CDR3 region has 15 residues. The sample consisted of peripheral blood. The clonotype was recovered from a middle-aged man in a cohort sampled during active COVID-19. This chain connects TRBV28 to TRBJ2-5; D uncertain. The CDR3 spells CASSLVRPGSETQYF. The CDR3 DNA sequence: TGTGCCAGCAGTTTAGTCCGTCCAGGTTCGGAGACCCAGTACTTC.